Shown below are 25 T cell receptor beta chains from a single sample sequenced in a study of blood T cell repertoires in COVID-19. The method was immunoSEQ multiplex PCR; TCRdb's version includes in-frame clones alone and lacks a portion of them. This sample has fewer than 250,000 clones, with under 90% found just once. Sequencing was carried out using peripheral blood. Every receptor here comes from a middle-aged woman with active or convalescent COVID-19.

This CDR3 reads CASSLVAGGPYEQYF. The CDR3 bases are TGTGCCAGCAGCTTAGTCGCAGGGGGTCCCTACGAGCAGTACTTC. This chain uses TRBV11-3 with TRBJ2-7, with 7 bases that match TRBD1. This CDR3 comprises 15 residues. Trimming took 1 base from V and 2 from J; bases not matched to a gene: 5. In germline, CDR1 is SGHNT, CDR2 YENEEA.

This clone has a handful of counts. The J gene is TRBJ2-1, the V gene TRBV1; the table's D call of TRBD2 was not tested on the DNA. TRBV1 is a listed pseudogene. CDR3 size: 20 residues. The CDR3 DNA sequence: TGCACCAGCAGCCTCAATCCCGTCCCAATAGCGGGGCGGTGGCACAATGAGCAGTTCTTC. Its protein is CTSSLNPVPIAGRWHNEQFF.

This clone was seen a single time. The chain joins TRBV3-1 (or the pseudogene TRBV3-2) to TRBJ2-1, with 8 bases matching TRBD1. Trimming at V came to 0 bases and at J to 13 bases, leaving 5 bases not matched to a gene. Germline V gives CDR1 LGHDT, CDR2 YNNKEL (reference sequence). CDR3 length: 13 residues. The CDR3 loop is CASSQDWGTGQFF. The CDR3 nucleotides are TGTGCCAGCAGCCAAGATTGGGGGACAGGTCAGTTCTTC.

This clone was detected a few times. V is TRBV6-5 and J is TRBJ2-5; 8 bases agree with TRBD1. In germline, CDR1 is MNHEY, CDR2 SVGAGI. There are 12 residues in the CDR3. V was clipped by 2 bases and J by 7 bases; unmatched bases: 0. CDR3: CASSYTGGTQYF. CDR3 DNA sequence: TGTGCCAGCAGTTACACAGGGGGGACCCAGTACTTC.

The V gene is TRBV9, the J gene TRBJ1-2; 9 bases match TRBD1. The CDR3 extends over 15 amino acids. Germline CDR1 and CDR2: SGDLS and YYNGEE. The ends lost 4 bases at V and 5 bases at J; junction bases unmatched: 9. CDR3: CASSPPGQGTYGYTF. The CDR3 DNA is TGTGCCAGCAGCCCGCCGGGACAGGGCACATATGGCTACACCTTC.

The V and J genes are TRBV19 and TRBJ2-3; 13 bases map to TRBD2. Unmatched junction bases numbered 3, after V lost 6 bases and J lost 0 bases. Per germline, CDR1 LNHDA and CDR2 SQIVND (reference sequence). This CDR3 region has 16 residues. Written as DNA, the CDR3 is TGTGCCAGTAGCGGGACTAGCGGGACCAGCACAGATACGCAGTATTTT. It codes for CASSGTSGTSTDTQYF.

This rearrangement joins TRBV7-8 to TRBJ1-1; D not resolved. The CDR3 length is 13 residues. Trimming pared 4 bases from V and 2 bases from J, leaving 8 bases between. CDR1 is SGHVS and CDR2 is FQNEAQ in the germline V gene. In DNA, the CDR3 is TGTGCCAGCAGCTCCCAGAAAAACACTGAAGCTTTCTTT. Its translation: CASSSQKNTEAFF.

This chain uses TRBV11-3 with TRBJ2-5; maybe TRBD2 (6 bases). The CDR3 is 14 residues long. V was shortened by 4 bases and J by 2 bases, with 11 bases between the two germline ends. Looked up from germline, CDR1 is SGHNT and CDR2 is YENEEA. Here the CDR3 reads CASSSRGSQETQYF. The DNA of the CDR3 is TGTGCCAGCAGCTCCCGGGGGTCACAAGAGACCCAGTACTTC.

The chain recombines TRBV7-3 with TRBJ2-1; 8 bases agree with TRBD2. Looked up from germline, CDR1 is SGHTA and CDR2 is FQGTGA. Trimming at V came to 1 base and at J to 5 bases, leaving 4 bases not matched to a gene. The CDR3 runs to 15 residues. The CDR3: CASSLSGGLHNEQFF. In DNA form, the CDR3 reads TGTGCCAGCAGCTTAAGCGGGGGGCTTCACAATGAGCAGTTCTTC.

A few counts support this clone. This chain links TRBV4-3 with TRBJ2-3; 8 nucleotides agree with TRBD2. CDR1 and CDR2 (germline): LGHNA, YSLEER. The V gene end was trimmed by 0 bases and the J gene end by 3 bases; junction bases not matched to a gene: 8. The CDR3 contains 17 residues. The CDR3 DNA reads TGCGCCAGCAGCCAAGACACAAACGGGGGGGCAACAGATACGCAGTATTTT. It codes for CASSQDTNGGATDTQYF.

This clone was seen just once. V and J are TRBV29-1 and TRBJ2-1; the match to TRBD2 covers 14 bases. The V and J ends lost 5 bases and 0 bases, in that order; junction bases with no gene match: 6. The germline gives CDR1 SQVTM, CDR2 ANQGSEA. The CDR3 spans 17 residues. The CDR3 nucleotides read TGCAGCGTTCTCACCGGGACTAGCGGGAGCTCCTACAATGAGCAGTTCTTC. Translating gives CSVLTGTSGSSYNEQFF.

The CDR3 DNA reads as TGTGCCAGCAGTTTAGGACAGGGGGCATGGACTGAAGCTTTCTTT. Amino acid sequence: CASSLGQGAWTEAFF. The V gene is TRBV6-5, the J gene TRBJ1-1; 11 nucleotides agree with TRBD1. From germline, CDR1 is MNHEY and CDR2 SVGAGI. This CDR3 comprises 15 residues. V shed 4 bases, J shed 5 bases, and the junction held 6 bases outside the gene matches.

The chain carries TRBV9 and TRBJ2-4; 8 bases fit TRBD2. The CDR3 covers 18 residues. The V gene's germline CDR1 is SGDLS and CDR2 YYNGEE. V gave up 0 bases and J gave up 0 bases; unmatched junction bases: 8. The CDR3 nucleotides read TGTGCCAGCAGCGTAGATGCGGGAGGCCCGATAGCCAAAAACATTCAGTACTTC. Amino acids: CASSVDAGGPIAKNIQYF.

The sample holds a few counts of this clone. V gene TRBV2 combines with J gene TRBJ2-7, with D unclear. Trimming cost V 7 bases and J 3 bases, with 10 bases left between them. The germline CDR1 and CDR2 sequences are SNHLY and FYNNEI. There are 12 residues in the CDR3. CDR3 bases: TGTGCCAGCACTGTCCACTACTACGAGCAGTACTTC. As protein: CASTVHYYEQYF.

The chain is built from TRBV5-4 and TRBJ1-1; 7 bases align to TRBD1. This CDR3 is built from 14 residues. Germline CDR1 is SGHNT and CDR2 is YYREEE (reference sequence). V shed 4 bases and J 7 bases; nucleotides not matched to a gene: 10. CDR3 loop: CASSRDPGQLEAFF. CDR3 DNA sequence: TGTGCCAGCAGCCGGGACCCGGGACAGCTTGAAGCTTTCTTT.

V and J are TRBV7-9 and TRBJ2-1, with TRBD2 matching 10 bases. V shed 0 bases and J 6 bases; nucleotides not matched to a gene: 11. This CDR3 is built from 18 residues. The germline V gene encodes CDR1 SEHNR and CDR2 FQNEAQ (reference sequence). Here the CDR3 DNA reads TGTGCCAGCAGCTTAGCGGTGCTAGCGGGAGAGATCGGCAATGAGCAGTTCTTC. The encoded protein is CASSLAVLAGEIGNEQFF.

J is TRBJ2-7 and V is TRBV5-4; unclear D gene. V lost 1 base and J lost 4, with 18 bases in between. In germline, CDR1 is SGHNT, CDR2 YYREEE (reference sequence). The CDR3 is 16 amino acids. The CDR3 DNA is TGTGCCAGCAGCTTGAAAGAGACTGCCGGTGGTTACGAGCAGTACTTC. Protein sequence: CASSLKETAGGYEQYF.

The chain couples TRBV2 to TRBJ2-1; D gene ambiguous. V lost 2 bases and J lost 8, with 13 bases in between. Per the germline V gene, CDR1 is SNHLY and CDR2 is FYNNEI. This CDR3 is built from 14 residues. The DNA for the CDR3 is TGTGCCAGCAGTGAATTCACGGCAGGCGATGAGCAGTTCTTC. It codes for CASSEFTAGDEQFF.

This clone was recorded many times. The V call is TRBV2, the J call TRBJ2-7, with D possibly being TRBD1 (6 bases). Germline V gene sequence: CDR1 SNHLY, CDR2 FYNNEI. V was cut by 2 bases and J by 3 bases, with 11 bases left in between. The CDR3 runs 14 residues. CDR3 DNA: TGTGCCAGCAGTGAAAACAGGGAAGGCTACGAGCAGTACTTC. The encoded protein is CASSENREGYEQYF.

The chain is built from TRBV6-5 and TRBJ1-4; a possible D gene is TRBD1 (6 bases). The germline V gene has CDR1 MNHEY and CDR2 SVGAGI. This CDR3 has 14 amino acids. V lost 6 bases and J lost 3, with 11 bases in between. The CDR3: CASRQGWANEKLFF. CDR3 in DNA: TGTGCCAGCAGACAGGGCTGGGCTAATGAAAAACTGTTTTTT.

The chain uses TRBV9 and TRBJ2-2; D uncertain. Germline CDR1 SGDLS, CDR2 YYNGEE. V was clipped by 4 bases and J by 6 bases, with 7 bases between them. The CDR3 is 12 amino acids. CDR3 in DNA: TGTGCCAGCAGCCCCCCCTCCGGGGAGCTGTTTTTT. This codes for CASSPPSGELFF.

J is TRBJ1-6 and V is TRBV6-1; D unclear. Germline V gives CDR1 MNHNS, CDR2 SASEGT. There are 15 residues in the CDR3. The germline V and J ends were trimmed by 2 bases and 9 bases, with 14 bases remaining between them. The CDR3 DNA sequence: TGTGCCAGCAGTGAATGGGGAGGCTCGTCTTCACCCCTCCACTTT. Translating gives CASSEWGGSSSPLHF.

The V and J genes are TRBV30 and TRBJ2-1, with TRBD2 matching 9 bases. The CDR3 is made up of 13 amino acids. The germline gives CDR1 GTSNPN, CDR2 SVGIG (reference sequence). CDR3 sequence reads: CASSGIGVYEQFF. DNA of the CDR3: TGTGCTTCTAGCGGGATAGGGGTCTATGAGCAGTTCTTC.

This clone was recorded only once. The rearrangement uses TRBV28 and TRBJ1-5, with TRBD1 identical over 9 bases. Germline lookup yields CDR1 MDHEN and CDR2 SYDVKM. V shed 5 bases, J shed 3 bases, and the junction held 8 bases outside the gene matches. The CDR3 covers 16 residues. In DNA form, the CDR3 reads TGTGCCAGCAGTCCCCCGGGACAGGGTCTCAATCAGCCCCAGCATTTT. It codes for CASSPPGQGLNQPQHF.

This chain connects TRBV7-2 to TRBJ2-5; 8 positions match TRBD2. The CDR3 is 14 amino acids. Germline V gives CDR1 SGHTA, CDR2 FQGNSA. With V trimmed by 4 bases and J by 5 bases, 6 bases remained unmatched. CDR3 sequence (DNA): TGTGCCAGCAGCTCCCCTAGCGGGCCCGAGACCCAGTACTTC. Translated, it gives CASSSPSGPETQYF. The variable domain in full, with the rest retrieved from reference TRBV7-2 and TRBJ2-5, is GAGVSQSPSNKVTEKGKDVELRCDPISGHTALYWYRQSLGQGLEFLIYFQGNSAPDKSGLPSDRFSAERTGGSVSTLTIQRTQQEDSAVYLCASSSPSGPETQYFGPGTRLLVL.